Listed below are T cell receptor beta chains from one sample, sequenced in a study of T cells after posttransplantation cyclophosphamide. Sequencing used immunoSEQ multiplex PCR; TCRdb keeps in-frame clones, though not all of them. Reported are some 46,000 clones, none seen only once; the ten largest carry roughly 2.3%. The specimen was PBMCs. These receptors all come from a man aged 40-49 years in good health, CMV-negative, and a related stem cell transplant donor. CDR3s include the opening cysteine and the closing phenylalanine or tryptophan. D genes are given only for firm matches. Clone size is given for some rows only: seen once, a few or many times, or a class if the clone is expanded.

>TRBD2|TRBJ2-5|TRBV11-2|-
TGTGCCAGCAGCTTAGGGACTGAGACTAGCGAAGAGACCCAGTACTTC
CASSLGTETSEETQYF
>-|TRBJ1-1|TRBV6-1|many
TGTGCCAGCAGTGATCCGGGGAGATACACTGAAGCTTTCTTT
CASSDPGRYTEAFF
>-|TRBJ2-3|TRBV11-2|many
TGTGCCAGCAGCCCTCAGGGGTCAGATACGCAGTATTTT
CASSPQGSDTQYF
>TRBD2|TRBJ2-2|TRBV18|many
TGTGCCAGCTCAGCGGGGGTGATAAGGACCGGGGAGCTGTTTTTT
CASSAGVIRTGELFF
>-|TRBJ2-3|TRBV11-3|many
TGTGCCAGCAGCTTGGGGGGGGGCAGCACAGATACGCAGTATTTT
CASSLGGGSTDTQYF
>-|TRBJ1-4|TRBV2|many
TGTGCCAGCGGGGAAGGGGGGCTGGAGGATGAAAAACTGTTTTTT
CASGEGGLEDEKLFF
>-|TRBJ1-2|TRBV5-4|many
TGTGCCAGCAGCTTGGACGCAGGGGCTACTAACTATGGCTACACCTTC
CASSLDAGATNYGYTF
>-|TRBJ2-2|TRBV5-6|many
TGTGCCAGCAGCTTGGGTAGCGTATACACCGGGGAGCTGTTTTTT
CASSLGSVYTGELFF
>TRBD2|TRBJ2-5|TRBV9|few
TGTGCCAGCAGCGTAGTACCGGTGGGGGGGAAAGAGACCCAGTACTTC
CASSVVPVGGKETQYF
>TRBD1|TRBJ2-5|TRBV19|-
TGTGCCAGTAGCGGTGACAGGGGGCGCGGAGAGACCCAGTACTTC
CASSGDRGRGETQYF
>TRBD2|TRBJ2-2|TRBV5-1|-
TGCGCCAGCAGCGCTAGCGGGGGTACCGGGGAGCTGTTTTTT
CASSASGGTGELFF
>-|TRBJ1-1|TRBV14|few
TGTGCCAACAGCCAAGACCCCAGCCCGGGCACTGAAGCTTTCTTT
CANSQDPSPGTEAFF
>TRBD1|TRBJ1-4|TRBV2|many
TGTGCCAGCAGCCGGACAGGGGCAAATGAAAAACTGTTTTTT
CASSRTGANEKLFF
>TRBD1|TRBJ2-5|TRBV27|few
TGTGCCAGCAGTTTATCGACAGGGTGGGAGCAGTACTTC
CASSLSTGWEQYF
>TRBD2|TRBJ2-5|TRBV5-1|many
TGCGCCAGCAGCCAAGGCGGGGGGTCGGAGACCCAGTACTTC
CASSQGGGSETQYF
>TRBD1|TRBJ1-3|TRBV18|many
TGTGCCAGCTCAGAGGACAGGGGCGGAATCGGCTCTGGAAACACCATATATTTT
CASSEDRGGIGSGNTIYF
>TRBD1|TRBJ1-1|TRBV6-1|many
TGTGCCAGCACCGGGACAGGGGTAATGGTAGCTTTCTTT
CASTGTGVMVAFF
>-|TRBJ1-4|TRBV14|many
TGTGCCAGCAGCAGCCGTCGTACAACTAATGAAAAACTGTTTTTT
CASSSRRTTNEKLFF
>TRBD2|TRBJ2-2|TRBV9|few
TGTGCCAGCAGCGGCAGGGGAACTAGCGGGGGGGCCGACACCGGGGAGCTGTTTTTT
CASSGRGTSGGADTGELFF
>-|TRBJ1-5|TRBV18|-
TGTGCCAGCTCACCAACGGGGACTGCCTATAGCAATCAGCCCCAGCATTTT
CASSPTGTAYSNQPQHF
>TRBD1|TRBJ1-3|TRBV15|many
TGTGCCACCAGCAGTCCGGGACAGCTCGTTCTTAACACCATATATTTT
CATSSPGQLVLNTIYF
>TRBD2|TRBJ2-3|TRBV6-1|many
TGTGCCAGCAGTGAATCTAGCGGGGCCTACACAGATACGCAGTATTTT
CASSESSGAYTDTQYF
>TRBD1|TRBJ1-5|TRBV6-1|many
TGTGCCAGCAGTGGGACAGGCGGGAATCAGCCCCAGCATTTT
CASSGTGGNQPQHF
>TRBD1|TRBJ1-6|TRBV2|many
TGTGCCAGCTTCCTCCCCAATAGGGGGACAGGGAGATATAATTCACCCCTCCACTTT
CASFLPNRGTGRYNSPLHF
>TRBD1|TRBJ1-2|TRBV5-1|many
TGCGCCAGCAGCATCGGACAGGGTGAAGGCTACACCTTC
CASSIGQGEGYTF
>-|TRBJ2-2|TRBV5-1|many
TGCGCCAGCAGCCCACAACCCACAAGTACCGGGGAGCTGTTTTTT
CASSPQPTSTGELFF
>TRBD1|TRBJ1-3|TRBV5-5|many
TGTGCCAGCAGCTGGGACAGCAACTCTGGAAACACCATATATTTT
CASSWDSNSGNTIYF
>TRBD1|TRBJ2-3|TRBV7-2|few
TGTGCCAGCAGCTTCCGGGACAGGGGGCGCGGGGATACGCAGTATTTT
CASSFRDRGRGDTQYF
>TRBD2|TRBJ2-3|TRBV5-1|few
TGCGCCAGCAGCTTGGATAGCGGGGGGGCTGGAGATACGCAGTATTTT
CASSLDSGGAGDTQYF
>-|TRBJ1-6|TRBV6-1|many
TGTGCCAGCAGTCCGAGGACTCAGCTTTCACCCCTCCACTTT
CASSPRTQLSPLHF
>TRBD1|TRBJ2-2|TRBV19|many
TGTGCCAGTAGTAAGACAGGGGTGAGCACCGGGGAGCTGTTTTTT
CASSKTGVSTGELFF